This is a list of T cell receptor beta chains from one sample in a study of control samples from healthy donors and cancer patients. Repertoires were generated with immunoSEQ multiplex PCR, while TCRdb's copy carries only in-frame clones and drops some. The sample holds 25,000 to 35,000 clones; 91% are singletons and the top ten take more than 10%. The sample was PBMCs. These receptors all stem from a man aged 50 to 59 with lung cancer. The conserved cysteine and the conserved F or W are not part of the CDR3 here.

>TRBV28|TRBJ1-2
ASSLSGGYPGGYT
>TRBV28|TRBJ2-5
ASTRGGPLGETQY
>TRBV10-2|TRBJ1-2
ASSERGTGPLGDGYT
>TRBV5-4|TRBJ1-1
ASSLVPLNTEAF
>TRBV19|TRBJ2-6
ASSIDLRASGANVLT
>TRBV5-4|TRBJ2-7
ASSPGGRDRMTEQY
>TRBV2|TRBJ1-4
ASSEGQGFEKLF
>TRBV7-2|TRBJ1-2
ASSLAQGADYGYT
>TRBV7-3|TRBJ2-1
ASSLNSGGVHEQF
>TRBV4-1|TRBJ2-1
ASSLQDYNEQF
>TRBV7-3|TRBJ2-5
ASSPFGGNQETQY
>TRBV7-2|TRBJ1-2
ASSPPGLGAEGYT
>TRBV9|TRBJ2-3
ASSNSGGVDTQY
>TRBV10-3|TRBJ1-4
AISEQLVGSNEKLF
>TRBV5-6|TRBJ1-1
ASSLGQMNTEAF
>TRBV10-3|TRBJ1-3
AISGGGYRSGNTIY
>TRBV7-9|TRBJ2-3
ASSLDTQY
>TRBV5-8|TRBJ1-2
ASSFPNGGYT
>TRBV12-3/TRBV12-4|TRBJ2-2
ASSDLGAGELF
>TRBV7-3|TRBJ1-1
ASSPGTEYEAF
>TRBV10-3|TRBJ1-1
AIRIQGNTEAF
>TRBV15|TRBJ2-1
ATSREVWAVHEQF
>TRBV3-1/TRBV3-2|TRBJ2-5
ASTLGWGAEETQY
>TRBV19|TRBJ1-6
ASSMIRLGQGYSPLH
>TRBV29-1|TRBJ1-5
SVGDRGNQPQH
>TRBV2|TRBJ2-5
ASRPGGRETQY
>TRBV19|TRBJ1-3
ASGSTGFSFSGNTIY
>TRBV4-3|TRBJ2-5
ASSQDGPGTSQETQY
>TRBV29-1|TRBJ2-1
SVSGLAGSNEQF
>TRBV27|TRBJ2-5
ASSYEETQY
>TRBV11-2|TRBJ2-7
ASSLDRTAYEQY
>TRBV10-3|TRBJ2-2
AIRPGKGYTGELF
>TRBV7-2|TRBJ1-6
ASSLMAWGSNSPLH
>TRBV10-3|TRBJ2-7
AISPRQFYEQY
>TRBV7-3|TRBJ2-5
ASCVVGKQETQY
>TRBV10-3|TRBJ1-3
AISENRVAGNTIY
>TRBV3-1/TRBV3-2|TRBJ1-1
ASSLQGWLTEAF
>TRBV9|TRBJ2-4
ASSVGRLGSKNIQY
>TRBV5-1|TRBJ2-3
ASSWRGETTDTQY
>TRBV19|TRBJ2-3
ASSIFADRVLDTQY
>TRBV5-1|TRBJ1-2
ASGLGFGDSGYT
>TRBV5-6|TRBJ1-4
ASSAIGQGMSHFEKLF
>TRBV3-1/TRBV3-2|TRBJ1-2
ASSQNPRVSVNGYT
>TRBV9|TRBJ2-6
ASRASGANVLT
>TRBV25-1|TRBJ1-2
ASSKGQGNYGYT
>TRBV2|TRBJ1-1
ASSRTQGGYTEAF
>TRBV5-1|TRBJ1-1
ASSSRQGVPEAF
>TRBV7-6|TRBJ1-2
ASSPGQGFSYT
>TRBV7-9|TRBJ2-5
ASSMRDRGETQY